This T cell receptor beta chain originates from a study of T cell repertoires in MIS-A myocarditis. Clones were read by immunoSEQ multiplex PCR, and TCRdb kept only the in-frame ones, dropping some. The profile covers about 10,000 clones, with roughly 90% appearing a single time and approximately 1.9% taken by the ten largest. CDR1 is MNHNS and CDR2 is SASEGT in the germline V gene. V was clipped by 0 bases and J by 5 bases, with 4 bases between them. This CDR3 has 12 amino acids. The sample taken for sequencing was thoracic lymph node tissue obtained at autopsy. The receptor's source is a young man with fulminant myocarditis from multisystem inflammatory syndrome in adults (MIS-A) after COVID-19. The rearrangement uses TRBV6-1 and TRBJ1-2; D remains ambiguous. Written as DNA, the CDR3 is TGTGCCAGCAGTGAAGCGGAGTATGGCTACACCTTC. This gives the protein CASSEAEYGYTF.